The 3 T cell receptor beta chains reported below all come from one sample, sequenced in a study of blood T cell repertoires in COVID-19. TCRdb keeps only in-frame clones here, not all; method: immunoSEQ multiplex PCR. The sample records around 180,000 clones, 86% being singletons. The sample was peripheral blood. The receptors originated from a woman aged 25 to 39 with active or convalescent COVID-19.

This chain connects TRBV4-2 to TRBJ2-1, with no clear D. There are 13 residues in the CDR3. V lost 1 base, J lost 4 bases, and 5 bases lay in between. Germline V lookup: CDR1 LGHNA, CDR2 YNFKEQ. CDR3: CASSQVQYNEQFF. The CDR3 DNA is TGTGCCAGCAGCCAAGTACAGTACAATGAGCAGTTCTTC.

This clone was observed a handful of times. The chain is built from TRBV9 and TRBJ2-2; D may be TRBD1 (6 bases). The CDR3 has 19 amino acids. Germline-derived CDR1 and CDR2 are SGDLS and YYNGEE. The V end lost 0 bases, the J end lost 1 base, and 19 bases lay between the germline ends. This CDR3 reads CASSVGFRPGAGNTGELFF. The CDR3 DNA follows: TGTGCCAGCAGCGTAGGCTTCCGACCAGGGGCTGGGAACACCGGGGAGCTGTTTTTT.

The J gene is TRBJ2-5, the V gene TRBV27; D might be TRBD2 (6 bases). The V gene lost 6 bases and the J gene lost 3 bases, with 11 bases spanning the gap. Germline V gene lookup returns CDR1 MNHEY and CDR2 SMNVEV (reference sequence). The CDR3 consists of 13 residues. The CDR3 loop reads CASRTGTEETQYF. Written as DNA, the CDR3 is TGTGCCAGCAGAACCGGGACTGAAGAGACCCAGTACTTC.